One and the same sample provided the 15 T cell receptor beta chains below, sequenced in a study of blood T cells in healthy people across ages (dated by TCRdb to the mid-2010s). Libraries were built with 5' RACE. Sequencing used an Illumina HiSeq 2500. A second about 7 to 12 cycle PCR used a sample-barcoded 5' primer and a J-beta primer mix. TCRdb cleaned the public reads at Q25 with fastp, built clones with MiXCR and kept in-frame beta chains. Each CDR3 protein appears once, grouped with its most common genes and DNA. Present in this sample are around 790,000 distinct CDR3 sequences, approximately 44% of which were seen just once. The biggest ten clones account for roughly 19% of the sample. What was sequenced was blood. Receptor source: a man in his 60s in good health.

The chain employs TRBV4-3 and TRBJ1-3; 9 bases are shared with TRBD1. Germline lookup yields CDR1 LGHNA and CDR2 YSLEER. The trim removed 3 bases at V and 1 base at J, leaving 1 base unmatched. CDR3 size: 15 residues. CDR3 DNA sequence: TGCGCCAGCAGCCAGGGGACAGGGTCTGGAAACACCATATATTTT. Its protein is CASSQGTGSGNTIYF.

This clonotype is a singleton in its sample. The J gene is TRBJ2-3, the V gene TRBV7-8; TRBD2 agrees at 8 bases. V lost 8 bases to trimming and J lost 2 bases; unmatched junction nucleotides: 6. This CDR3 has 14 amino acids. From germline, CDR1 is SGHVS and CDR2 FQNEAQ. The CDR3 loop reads CASQTSAYTDTQYF. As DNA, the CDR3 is TGTGCCAGCCAGACTAGCGCCTACACAGATACGCAGTATTTT.

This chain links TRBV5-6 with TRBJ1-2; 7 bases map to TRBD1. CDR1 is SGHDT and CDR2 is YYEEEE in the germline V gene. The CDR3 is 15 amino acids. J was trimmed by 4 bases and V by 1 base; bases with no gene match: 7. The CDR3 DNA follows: TGTGCCAGCAGCTTGTTTGGACAGGACCTCTATGGCTACACCTTC. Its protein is CASSLFGQDLYGYTF. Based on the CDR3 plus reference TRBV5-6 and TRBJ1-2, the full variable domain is DAGVTQSPTHLIKTRGQQVTLRCSPKSGHDTVSWYQQALGQGPQFIFQYYEEEERQRGNFPDRFSGHQFPNYSSELNVNALLLGDSALYLCASSLFGQDLYGYTFGSGTRLTVV.

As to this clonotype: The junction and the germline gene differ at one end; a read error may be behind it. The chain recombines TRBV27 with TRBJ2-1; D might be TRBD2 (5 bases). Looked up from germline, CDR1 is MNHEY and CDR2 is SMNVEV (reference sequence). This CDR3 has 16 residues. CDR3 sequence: CASSPTGVGLLNEQYF. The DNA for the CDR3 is TGTGCCAGCAGTCCGACCGGGGTCGGCCTACTCAATGAGCAGTACTTT.

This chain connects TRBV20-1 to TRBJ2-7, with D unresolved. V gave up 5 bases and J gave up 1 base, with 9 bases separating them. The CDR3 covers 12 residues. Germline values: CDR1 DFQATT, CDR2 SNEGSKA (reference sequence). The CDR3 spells CSASPLSYEQYF. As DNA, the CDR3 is TGCAGTGCTTCCCCCCTTTCCTACGAGCAGTACTTC.

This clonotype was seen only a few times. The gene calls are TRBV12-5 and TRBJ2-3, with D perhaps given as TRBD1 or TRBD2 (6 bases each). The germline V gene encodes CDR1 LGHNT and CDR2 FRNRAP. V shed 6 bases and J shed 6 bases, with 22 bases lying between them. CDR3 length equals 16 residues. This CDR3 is CASGKQGGGQSDTQYF. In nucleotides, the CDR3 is TGTGCTAGTGGGAAGCAGGGTGGGGGGCAGTCTGATACGCAGTATTTT. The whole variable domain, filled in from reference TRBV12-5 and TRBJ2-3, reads DARVTQTPRHKVTEMGQEVTMRCQPILGHNTVFWYRQTMMQGLELLAYFRNRAPLDDSGMPKDRFSAEMPDATLATLKIQPSEPRDSAVYFCASGKQGGGQSDTQYFGPGTRLTVL.

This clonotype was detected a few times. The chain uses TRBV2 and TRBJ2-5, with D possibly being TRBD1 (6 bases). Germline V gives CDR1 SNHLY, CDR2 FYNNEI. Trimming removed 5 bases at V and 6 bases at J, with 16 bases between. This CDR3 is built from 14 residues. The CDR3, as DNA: TGTGCCAGCAGTACTGACAGGCAGTTTAAGACCCAGTACTTC. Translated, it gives CASSTDRQFKTQYF.

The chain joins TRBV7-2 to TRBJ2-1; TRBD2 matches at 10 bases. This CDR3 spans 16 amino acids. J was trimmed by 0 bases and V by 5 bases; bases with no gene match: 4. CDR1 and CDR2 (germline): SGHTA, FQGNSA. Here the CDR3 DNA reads TGTGCCAGCAGCATTAGCGGGGGGAGCTCCTACAATGAGCAGTTCTTC. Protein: CASSISGGSSYNEQFF.

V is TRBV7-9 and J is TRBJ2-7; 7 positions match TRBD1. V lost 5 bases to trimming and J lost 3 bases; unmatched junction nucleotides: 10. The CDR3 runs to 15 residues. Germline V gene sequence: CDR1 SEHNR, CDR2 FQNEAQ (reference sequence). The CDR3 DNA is TGTGCCAGCAGCGCGGCCTGGGCAGGGGGCTACGAGCAGTACTTC. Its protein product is CASSAAWAGGYEQYF. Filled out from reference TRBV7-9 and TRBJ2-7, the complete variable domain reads DTGVSQNPRHKITKRGQNVTFRCDPISEHNRLYWYRQTLGQGPEFLTYFQNEAQLEKSRLLSDRFSAERPKGSFSTLEIQRTEQGDSAMYLCASSAAWAGGYEQYFGPGTRLTVT.

CDR3 coding DNA: TGTGCCAGCTTCCCGGGGGCGAGCTCCTACAATGAGCAGTACTTC. Translating it yields CASFPGASSYNEQYF. The rearrangement links TRBV2 to TRBJ2-1; D possibly uses TRBD1 or TRBD2 (6 bases each). The J call could be wrong; TRBJ2-7 is a better fit for the DNA end. CDR3 length equals 15 residues. The germline V gene encodes CDR1 SNHLY and CDR2 FYNNEI.

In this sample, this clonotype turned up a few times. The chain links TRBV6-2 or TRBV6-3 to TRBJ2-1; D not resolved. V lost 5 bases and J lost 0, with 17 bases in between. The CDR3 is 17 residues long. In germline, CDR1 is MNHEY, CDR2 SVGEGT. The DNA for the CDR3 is TGTGCCAGCAGTCTTTTAACGACCCTCCTCTCCTACAATGAGCAGTTCTTC. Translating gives CASSLLTTLLSYNEQFF.

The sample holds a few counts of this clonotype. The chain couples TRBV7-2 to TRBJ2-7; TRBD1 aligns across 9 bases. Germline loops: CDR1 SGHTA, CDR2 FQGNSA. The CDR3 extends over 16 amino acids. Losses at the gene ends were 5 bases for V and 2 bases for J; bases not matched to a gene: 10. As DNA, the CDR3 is TGTGCCAGCAGCCTGACCCGGGACAGGGCAACCTACGAGCAGTACTTC. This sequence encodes CASSLTRDRATYEQYF.

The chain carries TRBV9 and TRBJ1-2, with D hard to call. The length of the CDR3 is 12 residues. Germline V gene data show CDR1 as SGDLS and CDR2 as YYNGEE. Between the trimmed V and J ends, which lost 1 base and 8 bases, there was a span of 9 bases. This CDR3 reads CASSVNNKGYTF. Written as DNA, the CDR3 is TGTGCCAGCAGCGTAAATAACAAAGGCTACACCTTC. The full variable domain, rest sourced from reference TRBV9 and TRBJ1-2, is DSGVTQTPKHLITATGQRVTLRCSPRSGDLSVYWYQQSLDQGLQFLIQYYNGEERAKGNILERFSAQQFPDLHSELNLSSLELGDSALYFCASSVNNKGYTFGSGTRLTVV.

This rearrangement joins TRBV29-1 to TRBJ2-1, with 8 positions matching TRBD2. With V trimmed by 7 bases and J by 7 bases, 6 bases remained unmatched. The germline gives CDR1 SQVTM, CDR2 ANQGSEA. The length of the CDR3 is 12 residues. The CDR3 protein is CSGRGGRNEQFF. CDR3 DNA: TGCAGCGGACGGGGGGGCCGGAATGAGCAGTTCTTC.

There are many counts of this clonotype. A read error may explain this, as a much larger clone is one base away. The CDR3 DNA follows: TGTGCCAGCAGCCGCTCGGGGGCCAACTACAATGAGCAGTACTTC. This codes for CASSRSGANYNEQYF. The J gene is TRBJ2-5, the V gene TRBV7-9, with D perhaps assigned TRBD1 or TRBD2 (6 bases each). The CDR3 consists of 15 residues. Germline-derived CDR1 and CDR2 are SEHNR and FQNEAQ (reference sequence). V gave up 5 bases and J gave up 11 bases, with 24 bases separating them.